This is a list of T cell receptor beta chains from one sample in a study of T cells after yellow fever vaccination. TCRdb fed the 5' RACE reads into MiXCR, producing one record per CDR3 protein. The profile shows about 130,000 distinct CDR3 sequences, under 7% of them singletons. The sequences come from CD4+ T cells sorted from PBMCs, collected 10 days after the yellow fever booster vaccination. The source is a man younger than 45 who received the YFV17D yellow fever vaccine. Each CDR3 is given with its conserved first and last residue. The order of the fields is clone size, D gene, J gene, V gene, CDR3 protein, CDR3 DNA. D genes are given only for firm matches. The listing skips clone size in some rows; elsewhere it reads once, few, many or a size class.

clone_size: -; d_call: -; j_call: TRBJ2-3; v_call: TRBV6-2/TRBV6-3; cdr3_aa: CASSYSDRRVTQYF; cdr3_nt: TGTGCCAGCAGTTACTCCGACCGCCGAGTTACGCAGTATTTT
clone_size: many; d_call: TRBD2; j_call: TRBJ2-4; v_call: TRBV12-3/TRBV12-4; cdr3_aa: CASSSAGVAKNIQYF; cdr3_nt: TGTGCCAGCAGTTCAGCGGGGGTAGCCAAAAACATTCAGTACTTC
clone_size: many; d_call: TRBD1; j_call: TRBJ2-3; v_call: TRBV5-1; cdr3_aa: CASSPAGGADTDTQYF; cdr3_nt: TGCGCCAGCAGCCCGGCAGGGGGTGCGGACACAGATACGCAGTATTTT
clone_size: many; d_call: -; j_call: TRBJ2-1; v_call: TRBV20-1; cdr3_aa: CSANNRLVNEQFF; cdr3_nt: TGCAGTGCTAACAATCGGCTGGTCAATGAGCAGTTCTTC
clone_size: many; d_call: -; j_call: TRBJ1-6; v_call: TRBV7-6; cdr3_aa: CASSLTEGERSPLHF; cdr3_nt: TGTGCCAGCAGCTTAACCGAGGGGGAGAGGTCACCCCTCCACTTT
clone_size: few; d_call: TRBD2; j_call: TRBJ2-3; v_call: TRBV14; cdr3_aa: CASSRYNSGRVDTQYF; cdr3_nt: TGTGCCAGCAGCCGGTATAATAGCGGGAGGGTAGATACGCAGTATTTT
clone_size: -; d_call: -; j_call: TRBJ2-7; v_call: TRBV20-1; cdr3_aa: CSAPSGTSYEQYF; cdr3_nt: TGCAGTGCTCCGTCCGGGACAAGCTACGAGCAGTACTTC
clone_size: many; d_call: -; j_call: TRBJ2-5; v_call: TRBV12-3/TRBV12-4; cdr3_aa: CASRWAQETQYF; cdr3_nt: TGTGCCAGCAGGTGGGCACAAGAGACCCAGTACTTC
clone_size: many; d_call: -; j_call: TRBJ2-7; v_call: TRBV9; cdr3_aa: CASSVSYGQGGAPVF; cdr3_nt: TGTGCCAGCAGCGTCTCGTACGGGCAGGGAGGTGCCCCAGTCTTC
clone_size: many; d_call: TRBD2; j_call: TRBJ2-1; v_call: TRBV12-3/TRBV12-4; cdr3_aa: CASSPGLAGANEQFF; cdr3_nt: TGTGCCAGCAGCCCCGGACTAGCGGGAGCCAATGAGCAGTTCTTC
clone_size: few; d_call: TRBD1; j_call: TRBJ1-2; v_call: TRBV7-9; cdr3_aa: CASSRDRENYGYTF; cdr3_nt: TGTGCCAGCAGCAGGGACAGGGAGAACTATGGCTACACCTTC
clone_size: many; d_call: TRBD2; j_call: TRBJ2-2; v_call: TRBV20-1; cdr3_aa: CSARDQSGSELFF; cdr3_nt: TGCAGTGCTAGAGATCAAAGCGGGAGCGAGCTGTTTTTT
clone_size: many; d_call: TRBD2; j_call: TRBJ2-3; v_call: TRBV7-2; cdr3_aa: CASSLGASGRSDTQYF; cdr3_nt: TGTGCCAGCAGCCTAGGGGCTAGCGGGAGATCAGATACGCAGTATTTT
clone_size: few; d_call: -; j_call: TRBJ2-7; v_call: TRBV6-1; cdr3_aa: CASRRTDSYEQYF; cdr3_nt: TGTGCCAGCAGGAGGACAGACTCCTACGAGCAGTACTTC
clone_size: many; d_call: TRBD2; j_call: TRBJ2-5; v_call: TRBV6-1; cdr3_aa: CASSTGTSGGQETQYF; cdr3_nt: TGTGCCAGCAGCACCGGGACTAGCGGGGGACAAGAGACCCAGTACTTC
clone_size: -; d_call: -; j_call: TRBJ1-2; v_call: TRBV18; cdr3_aa: CASSPLPGAPDGYTF; cdr3_nt: TGTGCCAGCTCACCACTACCTGGAGCTCCCGATGGCTACACCTTC
clone_size: many; d_call: TRBD2; j_call: TRBJ2-3; v_call: TRBV15; cdr3_aa: CATSTGTSSDTQYF; cdr3_nt: TGTGCCACCAGCACCGGGACTAGCTCCGATACGCAGTATTTT
clone_size: few; d_call: -; j_call: TRBJ2-3; v_call: TRBV5-1; cdr3_aa: CASSSIRRDTQYF; cdr3_nt: TGCGCCAGCAGCTCGATCCGGCGGGATACGCAGTATTTT
clone_size: -; d_call: TRBD1; j_call: TRBJ1-2; v_call: TRBV29-1; cdr3_aa: CSGTTGFGGYTF; cdr3_nt: TGCAGCGGAACGACAGGGTTTGGTGGCTACACCTTC
clone_size: many; d_call: TRBD2; j_call: TRBJ2-7; v_call: TRBV7-2; cdr3_aa: CASSLERDNEQYF; cdr3_nt: TGTGCCAGCAGCTTAGAGCGGGATAACGAGCAGTACTTC
clone_size: -; d_call: TRBD2; j_call: TRBJ2-7; v_call: TRBV7-2; cdr3_aa: CASGTSDYEQYF; cdr3_nt: TGTGCCAGTGGGACTAGCGACTACGAGCAGTACTTC
clone_size: many; d_call: -; j_call: TRBJ2-1; v_call: TRBV6-5; cdr3_aa: CASSYSPAYPENEQFF; cdr3_nt: TGTGCCAGCAGTTACTCTCCGGCCTACCCTGAGAATGAGCAGTTCTTC
clone_size: many; d_call: -; j_call: TRBJ2-3; v_call: TRBV12-3/TRBV12-4; cdr3_aa: CASSFRSRSTDTQYF; cdr3_nt: TGTGCCAGCAGTTTCCGGTCCCGAAGCACAGATACGCAGTATTTT
clone_size: many; d_call: -; j_call: TRBJ1-2; v_call: TRBV5-6; cdr3_aa: CASSYPPGGLYGYTF; cdr3_nt: TGTGCCAGCAGCTATCCACCCGGGGGCCTATATGGCTACACCTTC
clone_size: many; d_call: -; j_call: TRBJ2-1; v_call: TRBV29-1; cdr3_aa: CSAEVRGKRTVDEQFF; cdr3_nt: TGCAGCGCCGAAGTAAGGGGGAAGAGAACGGTGGATGAGCAGTTCTTC
clone_size: many; d_call: -; j_call: TRBJ2-1; v_call: TRBV7-2; cdr3_aa: CASSDRAADEQFF; cdr3_nt: TGTGCCAGCAGCGACCGGGCAGCGGATGAGCAGTTCTTC
clone_size: many; d_call: -; j_call: TRBJ1-1; v_call: TRBV10-3; cdr3_aa: CAISDGGWAEAFF; cdr3_nt: TGTGCCATCAGTGACGGGGGCTGGGCTGAAGCTTTCTTT
clone_size: many; d_call: -; j_call: TRBJ1-5; v_call: TRBV7-2; cdr3_aa: CASSLEVSQPQHF; cdr3_nt: TGTGCCAGCAGCTTAGAGGTTTCACAGCCCCAGCATTTT
clone_size: few; d_call: -; j_call: TRBJ2-3; v_call: TRBV7-9; cdr3_aa: CASSSTGHSTDTQYF; cdr3_nt: TGTGCCAGCAGCTCTACGGGACATAGCACAGATACGCAGTATTTT
clone_size: -; d_call: -; j_call: TRBJ1-3; v_call: TRBV5-1; cdr3_aa: CASSRDGTLNTIYF; cdr3_nt: TGCGCCAGCAGCCGAGATGGGACATTGAACACCATATATTTT
clone_size: many; d_call: -; j_call: TRBJ2-7; v_call: TRBV28; cdr3_aa: CASTGRMPYEQYF; cdr3_nt: TGTGCCAGCACGGGACGGATGCCTTACGAGCAGTACTTC